This TCR beta chain derives from a study of response to subunit inactivated influenza vaccine. General observations from the study: The authors offered the suggestion that each seasonal influenza vaccination recruits few new T cells.

MiXCR, applied by TCRdb to the RT-PCR reads, yields one record per CDR3 protein. The sample records fewer than 200,000 distinct CDR3 sequences, nearly 9.5% being singletons. This clonotype was detected ten times or more. What it binds is unknown. This CDR3 contains 20 residues. The germline V gene encodes CDR1 KGHSH and CDR2 LQKENI. The ends lost 3 bases at V and 4 bases at J; junction bases unmatched: 18. The TCR sequence derives from a man between 45 and 60 years old who received an inactivated influenza vaccine. This chain links TRBV18 with TRBJ2-3; 11 bases agree with TRBD1. This specimen was non-naive T cells sorted from PBMCs, taken on the day of vaccination. The chain's CDR3 is CASSPNVMDRGRRLPDTQYF. CDR3 DNA sequence: TGTGCCAGCTCACCGAATGTAATGGACAGGGGGCGGAGGCTCCCAGATACGCAGTATTTT.